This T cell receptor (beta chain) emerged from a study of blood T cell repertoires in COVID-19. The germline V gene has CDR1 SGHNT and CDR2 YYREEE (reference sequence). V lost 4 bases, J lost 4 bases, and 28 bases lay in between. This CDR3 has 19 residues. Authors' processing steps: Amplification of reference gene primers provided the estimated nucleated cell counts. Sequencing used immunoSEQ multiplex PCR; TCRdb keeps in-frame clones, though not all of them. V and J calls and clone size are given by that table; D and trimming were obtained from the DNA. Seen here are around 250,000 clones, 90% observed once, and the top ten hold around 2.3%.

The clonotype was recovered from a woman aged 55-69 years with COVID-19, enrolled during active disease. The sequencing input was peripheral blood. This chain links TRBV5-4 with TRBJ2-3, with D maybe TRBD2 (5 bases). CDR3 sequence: CASSQRLASRGFLADTQYF. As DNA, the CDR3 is TGTGCCAGCAGCCAGAGGCTGGCTAGCCGGGGTTTCTTGGCAGATACGCAGTATTTT.